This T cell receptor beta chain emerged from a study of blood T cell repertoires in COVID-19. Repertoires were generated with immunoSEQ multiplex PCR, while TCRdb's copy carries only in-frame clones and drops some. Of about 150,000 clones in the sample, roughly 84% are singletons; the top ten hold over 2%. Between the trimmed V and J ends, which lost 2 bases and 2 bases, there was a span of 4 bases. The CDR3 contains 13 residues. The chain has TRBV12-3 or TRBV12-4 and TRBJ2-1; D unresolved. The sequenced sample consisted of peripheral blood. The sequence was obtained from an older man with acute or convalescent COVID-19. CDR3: CASSLNTYNEQFF. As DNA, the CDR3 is TGTGCCAGCAGTTTAAACACCTACAATGAGCAGTTCTTC.